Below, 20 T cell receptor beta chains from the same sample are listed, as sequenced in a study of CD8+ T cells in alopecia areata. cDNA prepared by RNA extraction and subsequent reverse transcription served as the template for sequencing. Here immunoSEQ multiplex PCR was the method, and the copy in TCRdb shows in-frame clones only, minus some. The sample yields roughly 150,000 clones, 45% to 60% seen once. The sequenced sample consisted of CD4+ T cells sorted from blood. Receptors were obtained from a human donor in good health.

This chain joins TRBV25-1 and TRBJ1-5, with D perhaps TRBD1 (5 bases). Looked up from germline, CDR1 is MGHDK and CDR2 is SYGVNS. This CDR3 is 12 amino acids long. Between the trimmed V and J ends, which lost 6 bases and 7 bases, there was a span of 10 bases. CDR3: CASSLRDQPQHF. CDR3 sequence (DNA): TGTGCCAGCAGCTTAAGGGACCAGCCCCAGCATTTT.

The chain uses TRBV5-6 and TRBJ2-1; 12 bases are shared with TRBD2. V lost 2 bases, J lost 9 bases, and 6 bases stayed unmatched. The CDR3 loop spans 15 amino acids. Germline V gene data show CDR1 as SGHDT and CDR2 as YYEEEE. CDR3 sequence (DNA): TGTGCCAGCAGCTTCACTAGCGGGAGGATAGGTGAGCAGTTCTTC. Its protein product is CASSFTSGRIGEQFF.

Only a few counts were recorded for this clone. CDR3: CAWSVGRSPYEQYF. In nucleotides, the CDR3 is TGTGCCTGGAGTGTGGGTCGTTCCCCCTACGAGCAGTACTTC. The chain has TRBV30 and TRBJ2-7; D remains unclear. Germline V gene lookup returns CDR1 GTSNPN and CDR2 SVGIG (reference sequence). The CDR3 totals 14 residues. The germline V and J ends were trimmed by 0 bases and 2 bases, with 11 bases remaining between them.

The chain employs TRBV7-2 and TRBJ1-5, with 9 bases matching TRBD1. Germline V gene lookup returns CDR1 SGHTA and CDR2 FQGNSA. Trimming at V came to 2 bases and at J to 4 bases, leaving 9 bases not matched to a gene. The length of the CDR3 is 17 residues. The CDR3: CASSLLQGAILNQPQHF. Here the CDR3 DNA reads TGTGCCAGCAGCTTACTACAGGGGGCGATTCTGAATCAGCCCCAGCATTTT.

CDR3 nucleotides: TGTGCCTGGAGTGTAATCCTTACCGGTGAGCAGTTCTTC. This encodes CAWSVILTGEQFF. J is TRBJ2-1 and V is TRBV30; D unresolved. This CDR3 has 13 residues. Germline CDR1 GTSNPN, CDR2 SVGIG (reference sequence). Between the trimmed V and J ends, which lost 0 bases and 9 bases, there was a span of 12 bases.

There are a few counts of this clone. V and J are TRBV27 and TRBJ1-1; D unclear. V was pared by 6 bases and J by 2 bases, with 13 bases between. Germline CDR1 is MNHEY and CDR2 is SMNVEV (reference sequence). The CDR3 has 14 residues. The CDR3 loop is CASSRIGINTEAFF. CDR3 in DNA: TGTGCCAGCAGCCGAATAGGGATAAACACTGAAGCTTTCTTT.

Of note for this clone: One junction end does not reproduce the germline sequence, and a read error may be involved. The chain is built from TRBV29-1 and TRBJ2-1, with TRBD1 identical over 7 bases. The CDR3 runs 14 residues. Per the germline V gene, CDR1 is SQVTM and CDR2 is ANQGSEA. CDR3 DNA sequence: TGCAGCGTTGTGTGGGGACAGTCCTACAATGAGCAGCTCTTC. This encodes CSVVWGQSYNEQLF.

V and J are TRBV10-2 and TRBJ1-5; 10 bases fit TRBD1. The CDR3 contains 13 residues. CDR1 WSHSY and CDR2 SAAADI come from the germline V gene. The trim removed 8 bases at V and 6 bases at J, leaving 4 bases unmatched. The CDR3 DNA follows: TGCGCCAGCCGGGACAGGGGAAGTCAGCCCCAGCATTTT. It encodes CASRDRGSQPQHF.

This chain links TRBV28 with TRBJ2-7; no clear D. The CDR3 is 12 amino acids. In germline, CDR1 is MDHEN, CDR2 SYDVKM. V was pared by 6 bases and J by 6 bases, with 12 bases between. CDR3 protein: CASSPGPVEQYF. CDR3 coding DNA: TGTGCCAGCAGCCCCGGCCCAGTCGAGCAGTACTTC.

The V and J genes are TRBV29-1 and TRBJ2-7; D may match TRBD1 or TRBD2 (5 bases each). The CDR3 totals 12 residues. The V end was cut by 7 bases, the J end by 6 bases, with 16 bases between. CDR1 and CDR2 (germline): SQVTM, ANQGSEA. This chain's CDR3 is CSGEGRPGEQYF. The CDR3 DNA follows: TGCAGCGGAGAGGGACGTCCAGGCGAGCAGTACTTC.

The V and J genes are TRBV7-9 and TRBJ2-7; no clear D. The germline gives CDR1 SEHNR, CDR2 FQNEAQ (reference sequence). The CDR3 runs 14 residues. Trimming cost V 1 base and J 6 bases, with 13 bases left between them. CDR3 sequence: CASSLGGARSEQYF. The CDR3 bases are TGTGCCAGCAGCTTAGGCGGAGCTAGGTCCGAGCAGTACTTC. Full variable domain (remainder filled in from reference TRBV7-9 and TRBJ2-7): DTGVSQNPRHKITKRGQNVTFRCDPISEHNRLYWYRQTLGQGPEFLTYFQNEAQLEKSRLLSDRFSAERPKGSFSTLEIQRTEQGDSAMYLCASSLGGARSEQYFGPGTRLTVT.

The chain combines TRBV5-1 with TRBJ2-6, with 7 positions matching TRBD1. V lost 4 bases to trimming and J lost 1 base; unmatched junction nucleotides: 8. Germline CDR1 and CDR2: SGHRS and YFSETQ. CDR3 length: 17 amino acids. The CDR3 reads CASSMNLQGSGANVLTF. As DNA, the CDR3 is TGCGCCAGCAGCATGAACCTACAGGGGTCTGGGGCCAACGTCCTGACTTTC.

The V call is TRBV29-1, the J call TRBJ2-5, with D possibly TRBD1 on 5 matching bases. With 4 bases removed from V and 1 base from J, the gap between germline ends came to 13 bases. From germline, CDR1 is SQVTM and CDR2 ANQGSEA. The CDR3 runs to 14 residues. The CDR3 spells CSVGPPTVQETQYF. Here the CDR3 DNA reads TGCAGCGTTGGTCCCCCGACAGTCCAAGAGACCCAGTACTTC.

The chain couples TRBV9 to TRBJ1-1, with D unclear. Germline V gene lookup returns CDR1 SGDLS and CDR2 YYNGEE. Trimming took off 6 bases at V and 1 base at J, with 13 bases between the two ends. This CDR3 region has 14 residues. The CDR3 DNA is TGTGCCAGCAATTCGGCAGGTTGGAACACTGAAGCTTTCTTT. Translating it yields CASNSAGWNTEAFF.

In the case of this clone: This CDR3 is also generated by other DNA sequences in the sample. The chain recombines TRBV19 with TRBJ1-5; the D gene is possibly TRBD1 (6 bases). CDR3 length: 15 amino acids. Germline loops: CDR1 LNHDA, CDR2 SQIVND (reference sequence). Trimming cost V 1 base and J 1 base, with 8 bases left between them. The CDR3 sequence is CASSIGGGSNQPQHF. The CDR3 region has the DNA TGTGCCAGTAGTATAGGAGGGGGGAGCAATCAGCCCCAGCATTTT.

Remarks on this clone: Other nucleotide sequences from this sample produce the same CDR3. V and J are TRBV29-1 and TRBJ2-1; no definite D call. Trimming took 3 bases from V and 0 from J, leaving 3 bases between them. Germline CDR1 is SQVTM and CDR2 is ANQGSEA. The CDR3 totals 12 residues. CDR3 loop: CSVERSYNEQFF. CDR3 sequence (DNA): TGCAGCGTTGAGCGCTCCTACAATGAGCAGTTCTTC.

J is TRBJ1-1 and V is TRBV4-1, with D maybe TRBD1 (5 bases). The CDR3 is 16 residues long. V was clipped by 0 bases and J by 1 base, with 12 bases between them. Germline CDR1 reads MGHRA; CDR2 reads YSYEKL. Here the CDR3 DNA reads TGCGCCAGCAGCCAAGATAGTCGGAGGGGGAACACTGAAGCTTTCTTT. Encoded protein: CASSQDSRRGNTEAFF.

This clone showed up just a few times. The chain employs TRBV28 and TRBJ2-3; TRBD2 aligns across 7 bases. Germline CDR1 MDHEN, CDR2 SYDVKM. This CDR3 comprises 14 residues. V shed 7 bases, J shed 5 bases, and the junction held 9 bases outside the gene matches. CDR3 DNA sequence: TGTGCCAGCATGGGCGGCGGGAGTGGAGATACGCAGTATTTT. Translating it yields CASMGGGSGDTQYF.

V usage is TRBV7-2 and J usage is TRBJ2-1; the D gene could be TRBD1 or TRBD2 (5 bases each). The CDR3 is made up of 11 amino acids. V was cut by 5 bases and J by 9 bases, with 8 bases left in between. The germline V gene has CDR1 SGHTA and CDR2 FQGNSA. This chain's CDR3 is CASSTGGEQFF. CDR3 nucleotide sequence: TGTGCCAGCAGCACTGGGGGTGAGCAGTTCTTC.

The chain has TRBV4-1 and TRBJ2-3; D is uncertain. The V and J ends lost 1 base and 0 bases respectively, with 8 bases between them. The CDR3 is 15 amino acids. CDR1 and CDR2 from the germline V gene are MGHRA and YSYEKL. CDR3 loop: CASSQVPGSTDTQYF. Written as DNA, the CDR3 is TGCGCCAGCAGCCAAGTCCCGGGCAGCACAGATACGCAGTATTTT.